This TCR beta chain was captured by sequencing in a study of T cell changes during pregnancy in multiple sclerosis. TCRdb's table, derived via immunoSEQ multiplex PCR, lists solely in-frame clones and lacks some. The sample records about 77,000 clones, 70% to 90% being singletons. The CDR3 runs 13 residues. Germline CDR1 MNHNS, CDR2 SASEGT. V gave up 10 bases and J gave up 3 bases; unmatched junction bases: 2. This receptor was obtained from a female donor with multiple sclerosis, enrolled in a pregnancy study. The sequencing here drew on peripheral blood, taken before pregnancy. The rearrangement joins TRBV6-1 to TRBJ2-2; 10 bases match TRBD1. The CDR3 DNA follows: TGTGCCACCGGGACAGGGGACACCGGGGAGCTGTTTTTT. Protein product: CATGTGDTGELFF.